The rows below give T cell receptor beta chains drawn from one sample of a study of blood T cell repertoires in COVID-19. Libraries were prepared by immunoSEQ multiplex PCR; TCRdb keeps only in-frame clonotypes and omits some of them. In the table there are 180,000 or so clones, about 90% of which are singletons. The sequencing sample was made of peripheral blood. These receptors came from a woman in her sixties or seventies with COVID-19, enrolled during active disease. Each CDR3 is given without its conserved first and last residue. The D gene is left open where the match is weak.

v_call: TRBV6-5
d_call: TRBD1
j_call: TRBJ1-1
cdr3_length: 14
cdr3_aa: ASSYLDSTGGTEAF

v_call: TRBV19
d_call: .
j_call: TRBJ2-1
cdr3_length: 13
cdr3_aa: ASSTQGNSYNEQF

v_call: TRBV27
d_call: TRBD1
j_call: TRBJ2-1
cdr3_length: 14
cdr3_aa: ASIPTRVGGVGGQF

v_call: TRBV29-1
d_call: TRBD2
j_call: TRBJ2-7
cdr3_length: 11
cdr3_aa: SAREGGGGEQY

v_call: TRBV7-2
d_call: TRBD1
j_call: TRBJ1-1
cdr3_length: 15
cdr3_aa: ASSLGYGRDSYTEAF

v_call: TRBV5-1
d_call: TRBD2
j_call: TRBJ2-5
cdr3_length: 12
cdr3_aa: ASRPTSGQETQY

v_call: TRBV3-1/TRBV3-2
d_call: TRBD2
j_call: TRBJ2-5
cdr3_length: 12
cdr3_aa: ASSQAAGGETQY

v_call: TRBV6-2/TRBV6-3
d_call: TRBD1
j_call: TRBJ1-1
cdr3_length: 14
cdr3_aa: ASSNEPGQVPTEAF

v_call: TRBV11-3
d_call: .
j_call: TRBJ2-2
cdr3_length: 12
cdr3_aa: ASSLGTGAGELF

v_call: TRBV24-1
d_call: .
j_call: TRBJ2-7
cdr3_length: 12
cdr3_aa: ATRADGTSYEQY

v_call: TRBV9
d_call: TRBD1
j_call: TRBJ1-2
cdr3_length: 14
cdr3_aa: ASSVGGTGLNYGYT

v_call: TRBV5-1
d_call: TRBD1
j_call: TRBJ2-6
cdr3_length: 17
cdr3_aa: ASSFLQDRGRVGANVLT

v_call: TRBV19
d_call: .
j_call: TRBJ2-2
cdr3_length: 8
cdr3_aa: ASRAGELF

v_call: TRBV6-4
d_call: TRBD2
j_call: TRBJ2-2
cdr3_length: 12
cdr3_aa: ASTKREGTGELF

v_call: TRBV6-5
d_call: .
j_call: TRBJ2-7
cdr3_length: 13
cdr3_aa: ASSPKTGAFYEQY

v_call: TRBV19
d_call: TRBD2
j_call: TRBJ2-7
cdr3_length: 14
cdr3_aa: ASSRLGTSGSYEQY

v_call: TRBV4-3
d_call: .
j_call: TRBJ1-2
cdr3_length: 12
cdr3_aa: ASSPDTFNYGYT

v_call: TRBV7-2
d_call: .
j_call: TRBJ1-1
cdr3_length: 12
cdr3_aa: ASSAGGFGSEAF

v_call: TRBV5-1
d_call: .
j_call: TRBJ2-7
cdr3_length: 11
cdr3_aa: ASSPRGPNEQY

v_call: TRBV11-2
d_call: .
j_call: TRBJ1-1
cdr3_length: 11
cdr3_aa: ASSYTVNTEAF

v_call: TRBV6-2/TRBV6-3
d_call: .
j_call: TRBJ1-5
cdr3_length: 16
cdr3_aa: ASSYSDRAQRGGQPQH

v_call: TRBV4-3
d_call: TRBD1
j_call: TRBJ1-6
cdr3_length: 14
cdr3_aa: ASSQEGQGGGSPLH

v_call: TRBV29-1
d_call: TRBD1
j_call: TRBJ1-4
cdr3_length: 13
cdr3_aa: SVAHPGTGGEKLF

v_call: TRBV24-1
d_call: TRBD1
j_call: TRBJ1-5
cdr3_length: 14
cdr3_aa: ATSDSRGQSNQPQH

v_call: TRBV28
d_call: .
j_call: TRBJ2-2
cdr3_length: 14
cdr3_aa: ASSSLPGLRAGELF

v_call: TRBV6-5
d_call: .
j_call: TRBJ1-4
cdr3_length: 13
cdr3_aa: ASSSKKTTNEKLF

v_call: TRBV6-1
d_call: .
j_call: TRBJ2-3
cdr3_length: 10
cdr3_aa: ASSDIADTQY

v_call: TRBV28
d_call: .
j_call: TRBJ2-7
cdr3_length: 11
cdr3_aa: ASSLPGLRQQY

v_call: TRBV15
d_call: .
j_call: TRBJ1-6
cdr3_length: 13
cdr3_aa: ATSSPGSYNSPLH

v_call: TRBV4-2
d_call: .
j_call: TRBJ2-3
cdr3_length: 9
cdr3_aa: ASSPGETQY

v_call: TRBV28
d_call: TRBD1
j_call: TRBJ1-5
cdr3_length: 15
cdr3_aa: ASSSHQGQGSNQPQH

v_call: TRBV6-5
d_call: .
j_call: TRBJ1-1
cdr3_length: 12
cdr3_aa: ASSRGDRNTEAF

v_call: TRBV30
d_call: .
j_call: TRBJ2-7
cdr3_length: 12
cdr3_aa: AWSTRDRGYEQY

v_call: TRBV4-3
d_call: .
j_call: TRBJ1-4
cdr3_length: 14
cdr3_aa: ASSQDSGGVNEKLF

v_call: TRBV6-5
d_call: TRBD2
j_call: TRBJ2-7
cdr3_length: 13
cdr3_aa: ASSYSSGRYYEQY

v_call: TRBV9
d_call: TRBD2
j_call: TRBJ2-7
cdr3_length: 15
cdr3_aa: ASSVGLGSGSTYEQY

v_call: TRBV20-1
d_call: .
j_call: TRBJ2-7
cdr3_length: 9
cdr3_aa: SAWGGAEQY

v_call: TRBV4-2
d_call: .
j_call: TRBJ1-1
cdr3_length: 12
cdr3_aa: ASSQDPVNTEAF

v_call: TRBV19
d_call: TRBD2
j_call: TRBJ2-7
cdr3_length: 15
cdr3_aa: ASSILPGLAGSYEQY

v_call: TRBV11-3
d_call: .
j_call: TRBJ2-7
cdr3_length: 13
cdr3_aa: ASSLRLRGNYEQY